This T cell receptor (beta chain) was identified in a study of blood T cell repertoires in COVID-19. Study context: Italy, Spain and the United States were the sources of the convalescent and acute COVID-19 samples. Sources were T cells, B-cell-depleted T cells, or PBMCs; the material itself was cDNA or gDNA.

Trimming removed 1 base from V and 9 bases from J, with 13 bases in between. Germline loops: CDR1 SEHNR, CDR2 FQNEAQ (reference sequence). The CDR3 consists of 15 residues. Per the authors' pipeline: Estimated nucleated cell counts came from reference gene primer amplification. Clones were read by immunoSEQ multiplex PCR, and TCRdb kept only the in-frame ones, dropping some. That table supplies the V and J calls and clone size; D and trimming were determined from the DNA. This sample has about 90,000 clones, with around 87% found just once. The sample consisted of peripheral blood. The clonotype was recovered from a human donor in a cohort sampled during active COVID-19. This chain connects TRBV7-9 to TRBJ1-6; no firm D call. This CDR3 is CASSLGERKSSPLHF. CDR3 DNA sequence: TGTGCCAGCAGCTTAGGGGAGCGGAAATCTTCACCCCTCCACTTT.